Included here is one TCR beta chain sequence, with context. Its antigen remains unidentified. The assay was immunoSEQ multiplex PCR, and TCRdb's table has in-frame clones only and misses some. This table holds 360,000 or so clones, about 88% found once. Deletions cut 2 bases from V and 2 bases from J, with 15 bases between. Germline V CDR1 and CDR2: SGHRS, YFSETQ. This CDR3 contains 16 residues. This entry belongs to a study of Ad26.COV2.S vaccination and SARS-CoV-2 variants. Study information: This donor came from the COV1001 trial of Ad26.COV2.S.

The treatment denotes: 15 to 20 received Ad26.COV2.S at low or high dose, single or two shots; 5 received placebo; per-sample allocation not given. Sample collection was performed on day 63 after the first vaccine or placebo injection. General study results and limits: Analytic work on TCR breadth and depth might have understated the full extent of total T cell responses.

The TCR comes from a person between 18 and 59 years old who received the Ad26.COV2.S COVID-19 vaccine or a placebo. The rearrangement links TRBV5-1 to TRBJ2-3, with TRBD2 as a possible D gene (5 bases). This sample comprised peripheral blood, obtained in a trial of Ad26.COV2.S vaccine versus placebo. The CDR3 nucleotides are TGCGCCAGCAGCTTAGGAACAGCGGCAACCACAGATACGCAGTATTTT. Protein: CASSLGTAATTDTQYF.